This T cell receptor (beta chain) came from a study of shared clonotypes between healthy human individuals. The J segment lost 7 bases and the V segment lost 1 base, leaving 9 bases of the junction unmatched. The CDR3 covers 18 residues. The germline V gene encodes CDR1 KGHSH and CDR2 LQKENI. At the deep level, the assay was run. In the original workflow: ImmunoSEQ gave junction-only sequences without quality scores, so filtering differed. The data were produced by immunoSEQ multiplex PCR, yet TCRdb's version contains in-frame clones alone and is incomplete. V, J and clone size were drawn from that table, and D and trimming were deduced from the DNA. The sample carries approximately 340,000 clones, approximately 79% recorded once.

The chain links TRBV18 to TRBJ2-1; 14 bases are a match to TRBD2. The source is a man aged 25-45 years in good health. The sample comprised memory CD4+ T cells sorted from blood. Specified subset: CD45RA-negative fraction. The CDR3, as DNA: TGTGCCAGCTCACCACTGGGGACTAGCGGGAGTTGGTTGAATGAGCAGTTCTTC. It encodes CASSPLGTSGSWLNEQFF.